One TCR beta chain is described in this entry. Its antigen is still unknown. The record originates from a study of T-cell reconstitution after alpha-beta-depleted transplantation in children. Study outcomes and limitations: Several hundred rapidly expanded clones from non-depleted graft cells reportedly supplied alpha-beta T cells about two months post-transplant. When one year had passed after transplant, most T-cell counts and diversity came from newly produced T cells. Day-60 TCRbeta diversity that was high in some patients was derived from surviving recipient T cells and thymic progenitors.

Trimming cost V 5 bases and J 0 bases, with 14 bases left between them. Germline lookup yields CDR1 SGHTA and CDR2 FQGTGA. The CDR3 extends over 15 amino acids. Using unique molecular identifiers, the investigators prepared the TCRbeta library. TCRdb reprocessed the PCR reads via MiXCR and lists one record per CDR3 protein. The table records almost 250,000 distinct CDR3 sequences, roughly 24% of them present only once. The chain combines TRBV7-3 with TRBJ2-7; D could derive from TRBD1 or TRBD2 (5 bases each). The sample was PBMCs, taken before TCRalphabeta/CD19-depleted stem cell transplant. The sequence was collected from a girl aged 2 to 9 with Fanconi anemia, due to receive a stem cell transplant. The CDR3 sequence: CASSAGTKPSYEQYF. CDR3 coding DNA: TGTGCCAGCAGCGCAGGGACCAAGCCCTCCTACGAGCAGTACTTC.